Below are 9 T cell receptor beta chains sequenced from a single sample in a study of cytomegalovirus exposure and HLA in healthy donors. Vbeta (60) and Jbeta (13) primers were used in the PCR. Clones were sequenced by immunoSEQ multiplex PCR, and TCRdb holds only the in-frame ones, with some missing. The sample records 150,000 to 200,000 clones, roughly 76% being singletons. The sample was PBMCs. Receptors originate from a human donor in good health.

The chain employs TRBV5-4 and TRBJ2-7; 13 bases line up with TRBD2. Germline loops: CDR1 SGHNT, CDR2 YYREEE (reference sequence). This CDR3 comprises 16 residues. V lost 5 bases and J lost 3; bases outside the gene matches: 8. CDR3 sequence (DNA): TGTGCCAGCAGGCCGGATGGGACTAGCGGGGTCTACGAGCAGTACTTC. Translating it yields CASRPDGTSGVYEQYF.

The V call is TRBV4-1, the J call TRBJ2-3; 9 positions agree with TRBD1. The trim removed 0 bases at V and 2 bases at J, leaving 12 bases unmatched. The CDR3 is 19 amino acids. The V gene's germline CDR1 is MGHRA and CDR2 YSYEKL. CDR3 sequence: CASSQEYGQGQTYTDTQYF. The CDR3 DNA is TGCGCCAGCAGCCAAGAATATGGACAGGGGCAAACTTACACAGATACGCAGTATTTT.

This clone was detected a few times. The rearrangement uses TRBV19 and TRBJ1-6; maybe TRBD1 (6 bases). The CDR3 has 16 residues. The ends were cut back, 3 bases at V and 4 bases at J, with 13 bases in the middle. The V gene's germline CDR1 is LNHDA and CDR2 SQIVND (reference sequence). Here the CDR3 reads CASSIADQGYNSPLHF. CDR3 nucleotide sequence: TGTGCCAGTAGTATCGCGGATCAGGGGTATAATTCACCCCTCCACTTT. The entire variable domain, with the rest obtained from reference TRBV19 and TRBJ1-6, is as follows: DGGITQSPKYLFRKEGQNVTLSCEQNLNHDAMYWYRQDPGQGLRLIYYSQIVNDFQKGDIAEGYSVSREKKESFPLTVTSAQKNPTAFYLCASSIADQGYNSPLHFGNGTRLTVT.

CDR3 protein: CASSAQGAGANEQFF. For the CDR3, the DNA is TGTGCCAGCAGCGCGCAGGGGGCTGGGGCAAATGAGCAGTTCTTC. J is TRBJ2-1 and V is TRBV11-2; 8 bases align to TRBD1. The trim removed 5 bases at V and 7 bases at J, leaving 10 bases unmatched. This CDR3 is built from 15 residues. CDR1 and CDR2 from the germline V gene are SGHAT and FQNNGV.

This clone was found once. V usage is TRBV6-6 and J usage is TRBJ1-2; 8 bases are shared with TRBD1. The CDR3 covers 15 residues. The V and J ends lost 6 bases and 2 bases, in that order; junction bases with no gene match: 8. Germline-derived CDR1 and CDR2 are MNHNY and SVGAGI (reference sequence). CDR3 residues: CASRNGQGWNYGYTF. CDR3 bases: TGTGCCAGCAGGAACGGACAGGGATGGAACTATGGCTACACCTTC.

The V gene is TRBV5-1, the J gene TRBJ2-7; weak D call: TRBD1 (6 bases). The CDR3 runs to 14 residues. Trimming stripped 0 bases from V and 0 bases from J, with 7 bases between. Per germline, CDR1 SGHRS and CDR2 YFSETQ. The CDR3 loop is CASSLVRGSYEQYF. Here the CDR3 DNA reads TGCGCCAGCAGCTTGGTCAGGGGCTCCTACGAGCAGTACTTC.

This clone was seen a few times. The chain links TRBV5-1 to TRBJ1-4; 7 bases fit TRBD1. The CDR3 is 14 residues long. V was clipped by 0 bases and J by 6 bases; unmatched bases: 2. From germline, CDR1 is SGHRS and CDR2 YFSETQ. The CDR3 is CASSLVQGDEKLFF. In nucleotides, the CDR3 is TGCGCCAGCAGCTTGGTCCAGGGGGATGAAAAACTGTTTTTT.

This clone appeared a single time. This chain joins TRBV27 and TRBJ1-5; 9 bases align to TRBD1. The CDR3 length is 18 residues. Germline-derived CDR1 and CDR2 are MNHEY and SMNVEV (reference sequence). The V and J ends lost 0 bases and 4 bases, in that order; junction bases with no gene match: 10. The CDR3 here is CASSLSYGTGTVNQPQHF. CDR3 bases: TGTGCCAGCAGTTTATCGTACGGGACAGGGACGGTGAATCAGCCCCAGCATTTT.

The V call is TRBV5-1, the J call TRBJ2-2; D not certain. Between the trimmed V and J ends, which lost 6 bases and 3 bases, there was a span of 3 bases. This CDR3 comprises 11 residues. Germline V lookup: CDR1 SGHRS, CDR2 YFSETQ. The CDR3 region is CASTDTGELFF. As DNA, the CDR3 is TGCGCCAGCACCGACACCGGGGAGCTGTTTTTT.